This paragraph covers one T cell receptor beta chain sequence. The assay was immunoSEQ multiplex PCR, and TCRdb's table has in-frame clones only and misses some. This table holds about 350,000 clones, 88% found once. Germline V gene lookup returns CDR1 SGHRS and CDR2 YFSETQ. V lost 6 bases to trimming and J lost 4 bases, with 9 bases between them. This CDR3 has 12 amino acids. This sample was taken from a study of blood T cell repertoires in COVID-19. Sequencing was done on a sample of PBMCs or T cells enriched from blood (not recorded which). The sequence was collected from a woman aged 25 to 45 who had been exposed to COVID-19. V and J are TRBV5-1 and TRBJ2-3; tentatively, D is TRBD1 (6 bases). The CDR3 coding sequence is TGCGCCAGCAACGAGGGGGCAGATACGCAGTATTTT. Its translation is CASNEGADTQYF.